The 28 T cell receptor beta chains below come from one sample, sequenced in a study of blood T cells in healthy people across ages. Combining a sample-barcoded 5' primer with a J-beta primer mix, a second PCR ran for about 6 to 11 cycles. TCRdb recomputed calls from the 5' RACE reads with MiXCR, one row per CDR3 protein. The sample has hundreds of thousands of distinct CDR3 sequences, 58% seen once. The sequenced sample was blood. The receptors were gathered from a man between 60 and 75 years old in good health.

V and J are TRBV7-9 and TRBJ2-3; D unresolved. The CDR3 covers 15 residues. V lost 5 bases to trimming and J lost 0 bases, with 12 bases between them. Germline V gives CDR1 SEHNR, CDR2 FQNEAQ (reference sequence). The chain's CDR3 is CASSVRQSSTDTQYF. CDR3 in DNA: TGTGCCAGCAGCGTTCGGCAGAGTAGCACAGATACGCAGTATTTT.

In its sample, this clonotype was seen once. The V gene is TRBV29-1, the J gene TRBJ2-1; a weak D match, TRBD2 (6 bases). The CDR3 runs to 14 residues. Germline V lookup: CDR1 SQVTM, CDR2 ANQGSEA. Trimming cost V 5 bases and J 0 bases, with 11 bases left between them. CDR3: CSVQSGPSYNEQFF. The CDR3 DNA is TGCAGCGTTCAAAGCGGGCCCTCCTACAATGAGCAGTTCTTC.

The chain uses TRBV27 and TRBJ2-3; TRBD1 agrees at 9 bases. Trimming removed 5 bases from V and 3 bases from J; junction bases left unmatched: 9. Germline CDR1 is MNHEY and CDR2 is SMNVEV (reference sequence). The CDR3 extends over 16 amino acids. The CDR3 loop is CASSLSQTGGTDTQYF. As DNA, the CDR3 is TGTGCCAGCAGTCTTTCTCAGACAGGGGGGACAGATACGCAGTATTTT.

The gene calls are TRBV20-1 and TRBJ2-7; D call uncertain. Trimming stripped 5 bases from V and 4 bases from J, with 9 bases between. CDR1 and CDR2 from the germline V gene are DFQATT and SNEGSKA (reference sequence). This CDR3 contains 11 residues. CDR3 sequence: CSAPGVYEQYF. CDR3 bases: TGCAGTGCTCCTGGGGTTTACGAGCAGTACTTC.

The chain joins TRBV4-3 to TRBJ1-4; D remains ambiguous. The CDR3 extends over 17 amino acids. Germline CDR1 reads LGHNA; CDR2 reads YSLEER. The ends were cut back, 1 base at V and 8 bases at J, with 20 bases in the middle. As DNA, the CDR3 is TGCGCCAGCAGCCAAGTATACCGTAACAGCCCGGAGGAAAAACTGTTTTTT. It yields the protein CASSQVYRNSPEEKLFF.

The gene calls are TRBV7-9 and TRBJ2-4, with D possibly TRBD1 on 6 matching bases. The J call is in doubt because the DNA end fits TRBJ2-5 better. In germline, CDR1 is SEHNR, CDR2 FQNEAQ (reference sequence). This CDR3 is built from 13 residues. The CDR3 region has the DNA TGTGCCAGCGTGGCAGGGGCGAAAGAGACCCAGTACTTC. It is translated as CASVAGAKETQYF.

This clonotype has a count of ten or more. This chain uses TRBV13 with TRBJ1-1; 9 nucleotides line up with TRBD1. From germline, CDR1 is PRHDT and CDR2 FYEKMQ (reference sequence). The trim removed 5 bases at V and 10 bases at J, leaving 11 bases unmatched. The CDR3 runs to 14 residues. The CDR3 DNA reads as TGTGCCAGCAGCCCCAGACAGGGGGACGTTCGAGCTTTCTTT. It is translated as CASSPRQGDVRAFF.

The J gene is TRBJ2-1, the V gene TRBV6-1, with D hard to call. V lost 6 bases and J 7 bases, leaving 13 bases between the germline ends. Per germline, CDR1 MNHNS and CDR2 SASEGT. The CDR3 length is 13 residues. For the CDR3, the DNA is TGTGCCAGCAGAGACCCAAATGGGAATGAGCAGTTCTTC. As protein: CASRDPNGNEQFF.

This chain joins TRBV18 and TRBJ2-5; D call uncertain. The CDR3 sequence is 13 residues long. V was trimmed by 0 bases and J by 5 bases, leaving 7 bases between them. Germline V gives CDR1 KGHSH, CDR2 LQKENI. CDR3 in amino acids: CASSPPNGETQYF. CDR3 nucleotide sequence: TGTGCCAGCTCACCACCTAACGGGGAGACCCAGTACTTC.

The chain uses TRBV7-9 and TRBJ1-2; D uncertain. CDR3 length: 14 residues. V was trimmed by 2 bases and J by 4 bases, leaving 11 bases between them. Germline-derived CDR1 and CDR2 are SEHNR and FQNEAQ (reference sequence). The CDR3: CASSLITAGYGYTF. Here the CDR3 DNA reads TGTGCCAGCAGCTTAATAACAGCCGGCTATGGCTACACCTTC.

The gene calls are TRBV20-1 and TRBJ2-5; the match to TRBD2 covers 13 bases. The CDR3 extends over 15 amino acids. CDR1 and CDR2 (germline): DFQATT, SNEGSKA (reference sequence). V trimming: 5 bases; J trimming: 2 bases; junction bases outside the gene matches: 5. This CDR3 is CSAEGLAGKQETQYF. The CDR3 DNA reads as TGCAGTGCTGAGGGACTAGCGGGGAAACAAGAGACCCAGTACTTC.

To note about this clonotype: This may be a read error: a much more frequent sequence differs by one nucleotide. This rearrangement joins TRBV12-3 or TRBV12-4 to TRBJ1-2; 7 bases map to TRBD1. The CDR3 contains 15 residues. The CDR3 sequence is CASTSGTEFTYGHTF. The CDR3 DNA is TGTGCCAGCACTTCCGGGACAGAGTTCACCTATGGCCACACCTTC.

The V gene is TRBV5-6, the J gene TRBJ1-1; no clear D gene. Deletions cut 3 bases from V and 6 bases from J, with 18 bases between. Germline lookup yields CDR1 SGHDT and CDR2 YYEEEE. The CDR3 contains 15 residues. The CDR3 coding sequence is TGTGCCAGCAGCTCGGCACCGTACCCACCCGCTGAAGCTTTCTTT. Its protein product is CASSSAPYPPAEAFF.

CDR3 nucleotide sequence: TGCAGTGCTTCCCGACAGGGAGGAGGCTACAATGAGCAGTTCTTC. Translating it yields CSASRQGGGYNEQFF. This sequence joins TRBV20-1 and TRBJ2-1; D may be TRBD1 (7 bases). V lost 5 bases and J 3 bases, leaving 17 bases between the germline ends. From germline, CDR1 is DFQATT and CDR2 SNEGSKA (reference sequence). The CDR3 sequence is 15 residues long.

This clonotype turned up a few times. This chain joins TRBV4-1 and TRBJ2-7; 8 positions agree with TRBD2. Germline CDR1 reads MGHRA; CDR2 reads YSYEKL. CDR3 size: 16 residues. V shed 4 bases and J 0 bases; nucleotides not matched to a gene: 8. The CDR3 sequence is CASSPSSGSNSYEQYF. CDR3 bases: TGCGCCAGCAGCCCATCTAGCGGGTCCAACTCCTACGAGCAGTACTTC.

The chain combines TRBV6-5 with TRBJ1-2; 7 bases match TRBD1. Germline CDR1 is MNHEY and CDR2 is SVGAGI. J gave up 12 bases and V 2 bases, and 12 bases lay outside the gene matches. This CDR3 has 14 residues. CDR3 nucleotides: TGTGCCAGCAGTTACGCTTCCAATTTAGGGGGCCACACCTTC. This sequence encodes CASSYASNLGGHTF.

Worth noting for this clonotype: It may be a read error: a sequence one base away is much more abundant. The V call is TRBV4-1, the J call TRBJ2-1; no clear D gene. TRBJ2-7 explains the end of the DNA better; the J call may be wrong. The CDR3 extends over 15 amino acids. The germline CDR1 and CDR2 sequences are MGHRA and YSYEKL. Here the CDR3 reads CASSQDGAQYNEQYF. CDR3 in DNA: TGCGCCAGCAGCCAAGATGGAGCACAGTACAATGAGCAGTACTTC.

The chain uses TRBV4-1 and TRBJ2-2; 10 bases agree with TRBD1. The CDR3 has 17 residues. After removal of 4 bases from V and 1 base from J, the junction contained 6 bases not matched to a gene. Germline V gene lookup returns CDR1 MGHRA and CDR2 YSYEKL. In DNA form, the CDR3 reads TGCGCCAGCAGCCCATGGACAGGGGGGAGGAACACCGGGGAGCTGTTTTTT. Amino acids: CASSPWTGGRNTGELFF.

The rearrangement joins TRBV9 to TRBJ2-5; D is ambiguous. From germline, CDR1 is SGDLS and CDR2 YYNGEE. Trimming removed 0 bases from V and 0 bases from J, with 6 bases in between. The CDR3 covers 14 residues. CDR3 DNA: TGTGCCAGCAGCGTAGGGCGGAACCAAGAGACCCAGTACTTC. Translated, it gives CASSVGRNQETQYF.

The chain joins TRBV10-1 to TRBJ1-4; a weak D match, TRBD1 (6 bases). V was clipped by 0 bases and J by 4 bases, with 9 bases between them. CDR1 is WNHNN and CDR2 is SYGVQD in the germline V gene (reference sequence). This CDR3 contains 15 residues. For the CDR3, the DNA is TGCGCCAGCAGTGAGTCGACAGGACGTAATGAAAAACTGTTTTTT. It translates to CASSESTGRNEKLFF.

The V gene is TRBV5-6, the J gene TRBJ2-7; D gene ambiguous. Trimming stripped 2 bases from V and 3 bases from J, with 6 bases between. CDR1 SGHDT and CDR2 YYEEEE come from the germline V gene. This CDR3 has 12 residues. For the CDR3, the DNA is TGTGCCAGCAGCTTCGAGAACTACGAGCAGTACTTC. This translates into CASSFENYEQYF. Variable domain in full (rest from reference TRBV5-6 and TRBJ2-7): DAGVTQSPTHLIKTRGQQVTLRCSPKSGHDTVSWYQQALGQGPQFIFQYYEEEERQRGNFPDRFSGHQFPNYSSELNVNALLLGDSALYLCASSFENYEQYFGPGTRLTVT.

This chain joins TRBV20-1 and TRBJ2-3; 9 bases are a match to TRBD1. Germline lookup yields CDR1 DFQATT and CDR2 SNEGSKA (reference sequence). With V trimmed by 5 bases and J by 4 bases, 10 bases remained unmatched. CDR3 size: 15 residues. DNA for the CDR3: TGCAGTGCTCCACCCGGGACAGGGAACGCAGATACGCAGTATTTT. It translates to CSAPPGTGNADTQYF.

This clonotype came up a few times. An end of the junction does not agree with germline; a read error may underlie this. V usage is TRBV29-1 and J usage is TRBJ2-4; 7 positions agree with TRBD1. In germline, CDR1 is SQVTM, CDR2 ANQGSEA. This CDR3 has 14 amino acids. CDR3 nucleotide sequence: TGCAGCGTGGAAGTGACAGGGATTAAAAACATTCAGTACTTC. Amino acid sequence: CSVEVTGIKNIQYF.

The chain couples TRBV29-1 to TRBJ2-5; TRBD1 is a possible D gene (7 bases). Germline V gene lookup returns CDR1 SQVTM and CDR2 ANQGSEA. V shed 6 bases and J shed 5 bases, with 16 bases lying between them. The CDR3 extends over 13 amino acids. The DNA of the CDR3 is TGCAGCGTCACCGGGACAGCGGGTGAGACCCAGTACTTC. Protein product: CSVTGTAGETQYF.

V and J are TRBV20-1 and TRBJ2-3; 8 positions match TRBD1. The ends lost 6 bases at V and 0 bases at J; junction bases unmatched: 11. The CDR3 totals 16 residues. Germline V gives CDR1 DFQATT, CDR2 SNEGSKA (reference sequence). The CDR3 nucleotides are TGCAGTGCGAGAAACAGGGGGTTATTTAGCACAGATACGCAGTATTTT. Translating gives CSARNRGLFSTDTQYF.

The chain carries TRBV12-5 and TRBJ1-1; D might be TRBD1 (6 bases). The V gene's germline CDR1 is LGHNT and CDR2 FRNRAP. There are 16 residues in the CDR3. Trimming removed 0 bases from V and 0 bases from J, with 11 bases in between. CDR3 sequence (DNA): TGTGCTAGTGGTTTGGTACAGGGCAGTCTGAACACTGAAGCTTTCTTT. Residues: CASGLVQGSLNTEAFF.

V gene TRBV28 combines with J gene TRBJ1-2; D is uncertain. The CDR3 loop spans 11 amino acids. Per the germline V gene, CDR1 is MDHEN and CDR2 is SYDVKM. V was clipped by 6 bases and J by 8 bases, with 10 bases between them. The CDR3 here is CASRRLRGYTF. DNA of the CDR3: TGTGCCAGCAGGAGATTGAGAGGCTACACCTTC.

On this clonotype itself: This sequence may be a read error, since a much larger clone differs from it by one base. The CDR3 sequence: CANSLAGRTFF. CDR3 DNA: TGTGCCAACAGCTTAGCAGGGAGAACTTTCTTT. The chain has TRBV7-8 and TRBJ1-1, with D maybe TRBD1 (5 bases). The CDR3 loop spans 11 amino acids. Looked up from germline, CDR1 is SGHVS and CDR2 is FQNEAQ.